This T cell receptor (beta chain) originates from a study of OX40 agonist ivuxolimab in advanced cancers. Background on the study: Patients were treated with ivuxolimab, an agonistic anti-OX40 (CD134) antibody. Dosing consisted of intravenous ivuxolimab at 0.01 to 10 mg/kg every 2 weeks.

With regard to this clone: Its target is unknown.

Study results and limitations: No determination was made of the antigen specificity of the expanded peripheral T cells.

TCRdb's copy holds only in-frame clones and misses some; the assay was immunoSEQ multiplex PCR. The sample shows roughly 46,000 clones, roughly 89% of them seen only once. Trimming pared 1 base from V and 0 bases from J, leaving 10 bases between. This CDR3 contains 16 residues. The germline CDR1 and CDR2 sequences are SGHVS and FNYEAQ. Sequencing was performed on CD4+ or CD8+ T cells sorted from blood, taken in a trial of the OX40 agonist ivuxolimab. This TCR was recovered from an adult with an advanced solid tumor such as melanoma, head and neck, liver or kidney cancer. J is TRBJ1-5 and V is TRBV7-6; no reliable D call. The CDR3: CASSLEVGYSNQPQHF. In nucleotides, the CDR3 is TGTGCCAGCAGCTTAGAAGTCGGGTATAGCAATCAGCCCCAGCATTTT.